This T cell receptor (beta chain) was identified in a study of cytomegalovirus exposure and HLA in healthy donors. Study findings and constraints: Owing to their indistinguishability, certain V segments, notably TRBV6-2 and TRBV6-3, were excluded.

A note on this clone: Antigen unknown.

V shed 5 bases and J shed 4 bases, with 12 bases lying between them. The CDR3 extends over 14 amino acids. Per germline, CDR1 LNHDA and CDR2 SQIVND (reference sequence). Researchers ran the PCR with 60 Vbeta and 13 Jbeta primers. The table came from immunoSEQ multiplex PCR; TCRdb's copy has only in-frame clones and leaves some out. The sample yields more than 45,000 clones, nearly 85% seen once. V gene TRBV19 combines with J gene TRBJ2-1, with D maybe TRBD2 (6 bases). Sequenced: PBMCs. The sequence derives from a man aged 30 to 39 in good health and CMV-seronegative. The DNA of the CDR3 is TGTGCCAGTAGTGGACTACCGATATACAATGAGCAGTTCTTC. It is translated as CASSGLPIYNEQFF.